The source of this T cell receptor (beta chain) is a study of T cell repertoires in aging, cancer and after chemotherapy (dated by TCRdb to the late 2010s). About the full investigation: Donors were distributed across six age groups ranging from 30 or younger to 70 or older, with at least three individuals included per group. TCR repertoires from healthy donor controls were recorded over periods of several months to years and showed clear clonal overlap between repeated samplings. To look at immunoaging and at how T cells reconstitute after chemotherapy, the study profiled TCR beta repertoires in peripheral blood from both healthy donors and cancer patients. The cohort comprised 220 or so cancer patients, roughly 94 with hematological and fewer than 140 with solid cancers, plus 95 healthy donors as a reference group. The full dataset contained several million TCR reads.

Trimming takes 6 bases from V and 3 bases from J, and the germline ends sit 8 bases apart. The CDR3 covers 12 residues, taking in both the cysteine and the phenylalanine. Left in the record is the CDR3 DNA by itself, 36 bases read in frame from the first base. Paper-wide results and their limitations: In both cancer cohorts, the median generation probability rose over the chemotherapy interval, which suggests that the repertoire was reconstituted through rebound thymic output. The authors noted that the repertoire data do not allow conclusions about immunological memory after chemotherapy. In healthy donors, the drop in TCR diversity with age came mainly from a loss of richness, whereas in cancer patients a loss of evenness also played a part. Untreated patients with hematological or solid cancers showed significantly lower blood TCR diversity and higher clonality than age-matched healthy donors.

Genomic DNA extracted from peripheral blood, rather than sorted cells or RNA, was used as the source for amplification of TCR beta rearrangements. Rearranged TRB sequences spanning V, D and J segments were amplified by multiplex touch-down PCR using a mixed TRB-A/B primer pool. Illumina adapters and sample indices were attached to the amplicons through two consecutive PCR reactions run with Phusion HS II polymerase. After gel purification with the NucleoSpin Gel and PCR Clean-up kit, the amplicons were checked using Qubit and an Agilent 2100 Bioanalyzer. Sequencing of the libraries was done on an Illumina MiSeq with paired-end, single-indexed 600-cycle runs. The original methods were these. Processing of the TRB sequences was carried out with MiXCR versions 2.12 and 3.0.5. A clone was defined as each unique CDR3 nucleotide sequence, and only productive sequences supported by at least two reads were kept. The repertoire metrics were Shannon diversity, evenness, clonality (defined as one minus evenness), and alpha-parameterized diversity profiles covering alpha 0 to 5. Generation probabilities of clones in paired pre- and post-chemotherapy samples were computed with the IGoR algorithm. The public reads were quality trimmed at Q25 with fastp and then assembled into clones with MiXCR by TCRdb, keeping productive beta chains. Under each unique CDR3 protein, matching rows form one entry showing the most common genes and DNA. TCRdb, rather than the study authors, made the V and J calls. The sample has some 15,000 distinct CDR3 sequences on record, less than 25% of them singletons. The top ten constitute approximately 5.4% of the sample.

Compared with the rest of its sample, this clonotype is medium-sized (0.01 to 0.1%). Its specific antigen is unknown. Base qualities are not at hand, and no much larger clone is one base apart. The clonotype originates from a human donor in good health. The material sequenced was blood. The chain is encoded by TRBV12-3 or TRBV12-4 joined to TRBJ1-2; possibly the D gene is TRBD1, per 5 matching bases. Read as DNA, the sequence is TGTGCCAGCAGGCCGGGGGACTATGGCTACACCTTC. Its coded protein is CASRPGDYGYTF.